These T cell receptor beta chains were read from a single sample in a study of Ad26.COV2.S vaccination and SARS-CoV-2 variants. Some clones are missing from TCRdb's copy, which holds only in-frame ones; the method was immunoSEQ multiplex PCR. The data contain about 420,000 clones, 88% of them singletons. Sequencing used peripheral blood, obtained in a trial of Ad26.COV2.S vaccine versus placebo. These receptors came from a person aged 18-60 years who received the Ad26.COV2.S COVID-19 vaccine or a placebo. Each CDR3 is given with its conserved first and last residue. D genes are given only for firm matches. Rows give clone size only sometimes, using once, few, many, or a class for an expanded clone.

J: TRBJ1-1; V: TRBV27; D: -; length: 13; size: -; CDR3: CASSLSARGEAFF; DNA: TGTGCCAGCAGTTTATCGGCAAGGGGGGAAGCTTTCTTT
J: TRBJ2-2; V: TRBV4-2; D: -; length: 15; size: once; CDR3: CASSQGNSDTGELFF; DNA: TGTGCCAGCAGCCAAGGTAACTCGGACACCGGGGAGCTGTTTTTT
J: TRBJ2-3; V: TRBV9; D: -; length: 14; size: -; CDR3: CASRPGWATDTQYF; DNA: TGTGCCAGCAGGCCCGGGTGGGCGACAGATACGCAGTATTTT
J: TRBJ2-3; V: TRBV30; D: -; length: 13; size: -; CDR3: CAWTRVVTDTQYF; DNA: TGTGCCTGGACTCGTGTTGTCACAGATACGCAGTATTTT
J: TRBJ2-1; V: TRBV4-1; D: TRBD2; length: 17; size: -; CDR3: CASSQDRRVAGENEQFF; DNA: TGCGCCAGCAGCCAAGATAGGAGAGTAGCGGGGGAAAATGAGCAGTTCTTC
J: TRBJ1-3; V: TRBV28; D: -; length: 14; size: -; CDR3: CASSGRLSGNTIYF; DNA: TGTGCCAGCAGCGGACGGCTCTCTGGAAACACCATATATTTT
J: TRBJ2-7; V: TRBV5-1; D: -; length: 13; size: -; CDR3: CASSLDSGYEQYF; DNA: TGCGCCAGCAGCTTGGATTCCGGATACGAGCAGTACTTC
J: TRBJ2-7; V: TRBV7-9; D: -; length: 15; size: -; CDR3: CASSSGREVAYEQYF; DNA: TGTGCCAGCAGCTCCGGACGGGAAGTCGCCTACGAGCAGTACTTC
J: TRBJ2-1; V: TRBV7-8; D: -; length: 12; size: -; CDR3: CASSLAGIEQFF; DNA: TGTGCCAGCAGCTTAGCGGGGATTGAGCAGTTCTTC
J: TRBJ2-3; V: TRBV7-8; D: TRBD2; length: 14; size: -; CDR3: CASSARLAPDTQYF; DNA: TGTGCCAGCAGCGCGAGACTAGCGCCAGATACGCAGTATTTT
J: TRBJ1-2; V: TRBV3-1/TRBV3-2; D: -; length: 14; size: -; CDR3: CASSQGRGIGGYTF; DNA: TGTGCCAGCAGCCAAGGAAGGGGCATCGGGGGCTACACCTTC
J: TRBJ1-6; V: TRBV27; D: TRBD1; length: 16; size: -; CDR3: CASSLPRTGNNSPLHF; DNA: TGTGCCAGCAGTTTACCAAGGACAGGGAACAATTCACCCCTCCACTTT
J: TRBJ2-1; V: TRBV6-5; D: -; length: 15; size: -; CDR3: CASSPGLSSYNEQFF; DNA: TGTGCCAGCAGCCCCGGTTTAAGCTCCTACAATGAGCAGTTCTTC
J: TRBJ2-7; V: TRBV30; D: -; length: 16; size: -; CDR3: CAWSVTSSHYSYEQYF; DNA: TGTGCCTGGAGTGTAACGTCGTCACACTACTCCTACGAGCAGTACTTC
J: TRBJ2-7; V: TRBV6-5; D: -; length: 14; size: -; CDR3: CASRDPRGTYEQYF; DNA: TGTGCCAGCAGGGACCCCAGGGGAACCTACGAGCAGTACTTC
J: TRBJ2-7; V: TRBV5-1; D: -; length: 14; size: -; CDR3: CASSLVPGVYEQYF; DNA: TGCGCCAGCAGCTTGGTTCCGGGAGTCTACGAGCAGTACTTC
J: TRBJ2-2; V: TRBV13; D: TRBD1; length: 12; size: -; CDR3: CASSAYPTGMFF; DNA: TGTGCCAGCAGCGCCTACCCGACAGGGATGTTTTTT
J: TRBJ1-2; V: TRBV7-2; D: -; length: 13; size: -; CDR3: CASSLDPVYGYTF; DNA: TGTGCCAGCAGCTTAGACCCGGTCTATGGCTACACCTTC
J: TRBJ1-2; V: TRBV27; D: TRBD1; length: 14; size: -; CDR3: CASSLGTGRPGYTF; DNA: TGTGCCAGCAGCCTCGGGACAGGCCGACCGGGCTACACCTTC
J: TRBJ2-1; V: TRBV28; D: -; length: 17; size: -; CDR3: CASSSPLWLELDNEQFF; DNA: TGTGCCAGCAGTTCCCCATTATGGCTAGAACTGGACAATGAGCAGTTCTTC
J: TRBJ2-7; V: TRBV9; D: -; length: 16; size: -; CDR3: CASSVEGHALGGEQYF; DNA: TGTGCCAGCAGCGTAGAGGGACACGCTCTAGGGGGCGAGCAGTACTTC
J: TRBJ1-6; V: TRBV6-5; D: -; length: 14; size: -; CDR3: CASSYRQLNSPLHF; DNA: TGTGCCAGCAGTTACCGACAGCTGAATTCACCCCTCCACTTT
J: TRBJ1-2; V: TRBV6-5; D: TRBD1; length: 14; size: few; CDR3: CASSWSRDRNGYTF; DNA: TGTGCCAGCAGTTGGTCCCGGGACAGGAATGGCTACACCTTC
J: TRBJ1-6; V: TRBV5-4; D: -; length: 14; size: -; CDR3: CASSSRTHNSPLHF; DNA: TGTGCCAGCAGCTCCAGGACCCATAATTCACCCCTCCACTTT
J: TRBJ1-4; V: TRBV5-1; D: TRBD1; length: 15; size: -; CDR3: CASSTLTGGDEKLFF; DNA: TGCGCCAGCAGCACCCTCACAGGGGGTGACGAAAAACTGTTTTTT
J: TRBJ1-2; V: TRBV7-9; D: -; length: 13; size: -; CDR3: CASGAAGVPRYTF; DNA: TGTGCCAGCGGGGCTGCAGGGGTGCCTCGCTACACCTTC
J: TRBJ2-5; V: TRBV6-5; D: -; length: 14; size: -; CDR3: CASSYARTQETQYF; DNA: TGTGCCAGCAGTTACGCGAGAACTCAAGAGACCCAGTACTTC
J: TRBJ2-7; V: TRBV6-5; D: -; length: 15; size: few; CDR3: CASSYTGHYPYEQYF; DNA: TGTGCCAGCAGTTACACGGGACATTACCCGTACGAGCAGTACTTC